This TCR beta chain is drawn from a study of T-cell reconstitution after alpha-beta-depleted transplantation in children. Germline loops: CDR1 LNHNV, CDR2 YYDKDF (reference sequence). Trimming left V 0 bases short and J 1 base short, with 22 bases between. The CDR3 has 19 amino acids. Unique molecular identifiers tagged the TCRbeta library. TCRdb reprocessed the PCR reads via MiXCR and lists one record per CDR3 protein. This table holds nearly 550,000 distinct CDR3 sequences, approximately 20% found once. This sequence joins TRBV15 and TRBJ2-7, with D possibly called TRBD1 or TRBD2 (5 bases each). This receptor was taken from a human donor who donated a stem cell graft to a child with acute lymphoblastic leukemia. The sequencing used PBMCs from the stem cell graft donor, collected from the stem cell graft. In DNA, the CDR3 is TGTGCCACCAGCAGAGACCGGGTGTTCCGGGACCTAGATTCCTACGAGCAGTACTTC. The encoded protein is CATSRDRVFRDLDSYEQYF.